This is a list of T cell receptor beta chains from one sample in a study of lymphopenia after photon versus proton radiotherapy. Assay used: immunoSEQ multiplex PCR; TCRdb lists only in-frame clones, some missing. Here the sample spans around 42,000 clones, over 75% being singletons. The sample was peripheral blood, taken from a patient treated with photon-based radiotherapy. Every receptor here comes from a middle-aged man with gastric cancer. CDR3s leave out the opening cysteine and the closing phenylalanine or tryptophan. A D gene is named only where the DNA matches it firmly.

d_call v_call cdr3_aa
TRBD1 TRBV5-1 ASSPTGGRYEQY
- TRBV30 AWSRGDSQETQY
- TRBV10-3 AIGGGNEQF
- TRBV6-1 ASSEGYRSY
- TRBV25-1 ASSEGAYNSPLH
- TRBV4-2 ASSQVKGVGEQF
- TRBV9 ASSVGGEGGQPQH
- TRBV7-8 ASSFPGLKAYEQY
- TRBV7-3 ASSYTGNTEAF
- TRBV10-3 AISVPPPAEAF
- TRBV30 AWNHGTDTQY
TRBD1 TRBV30 AWSVGTEYQPQH
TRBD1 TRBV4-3 ASTQEGANSPLH
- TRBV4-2 ASSQGWETGNTIY
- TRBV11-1 ASSPSGNRNEQY
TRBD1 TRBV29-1 SVEQGAYSYNEQF
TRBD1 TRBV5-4 ASSLPGQGTYEQY
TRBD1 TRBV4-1 ASTRAGTGFGYT
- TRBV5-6 ASSLMGANEKLF
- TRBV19 ASSGQQSSGNTIY
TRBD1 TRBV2 ASSESYGQGYYSNQPQH
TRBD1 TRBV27 ASSLFGDRSYEQY
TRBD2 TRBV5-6 ASSLSRPSGGVNEQF
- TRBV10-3 ATRASLGDGANVLT
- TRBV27 ASSFRAPQGPLH
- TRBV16 ASSQSWGRDAEAF
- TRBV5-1 ASSLGYRVGDTEAF
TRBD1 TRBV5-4 ASSKTGDYGYT
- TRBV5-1 ASSPYRGEGHNEQF
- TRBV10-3 AISESLRSNQPQH
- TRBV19 ASSMGQTTGELF
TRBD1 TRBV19 ASSLGQGGETQY
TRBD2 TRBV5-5 ASSFGTSGRRTDTQY
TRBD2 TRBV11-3 ASSPSGTVYEQY
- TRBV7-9 ASSRLAYNEQF
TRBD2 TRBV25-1 ASSGMTSSYSYNEQF
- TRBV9 ASSVDGMREQF
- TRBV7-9 ASSFSVGGQGNQPQH
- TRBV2 ASSGQSNQPQH
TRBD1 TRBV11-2 ASSTRTGGHTSNTGELF
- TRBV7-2 ASSLGLSSYNSPLH
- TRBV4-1 ATGDTNTGELF
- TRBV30 AWTREGGQGINQPQH
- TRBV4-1 ASSLNTGELF
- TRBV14 ASSQNPTGDTQY
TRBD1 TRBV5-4 ASSSNVDRNSYEQY
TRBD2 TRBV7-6 ASRRTSGVDEQF
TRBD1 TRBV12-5 ASGKDRSYQETQY
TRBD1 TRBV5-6 ASSSDTGGNTEAF
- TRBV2 ASTGDGNQPQH
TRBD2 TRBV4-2 ASSAPGTSGGYNEQF
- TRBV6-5 ASSRQTEAF
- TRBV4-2 ASSQGESGANVLT
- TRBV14 ASSQADNYGYT